The entry below gives a single T cell receptor beta chain sequence along with its context. Clones were read by immunoSEQ multiplex PCR, and TCRdb kept only the in-frame ones, dropping some. The sample holds 200,000 to 250,000 clones, roughly 80% seen once. Cohorts were determined from participant-reported clinical history. Up to 2 weeks before entering the study, exposed participants had met a COVID-19 case. Deletions cut 0 bases from V and 0 bases from J, with 11 bases between. Germline V gives CDR1 LNHNV, CDR2 YYDKDF (reference sequence). This CDR3 is 16 amino acids long. These data belong to a study of blood T cell repertoires in COVID-19.

The gene calls are TRBV15 and TRBJ1-1; D unclear. The sequenced material came from PBMCs or T cells enriched from blood (not recorded which). The receptor was isolated from a woman between 50 and 59 years old who had been exposed to COVID-19. CDR3 region: CATSRDEGTMNTEAFF. The CDR3 nucleotides read TGTGCCACCAGCAGAGATGAGGGAACCATGAACACTGAAGCTTTCTTT.